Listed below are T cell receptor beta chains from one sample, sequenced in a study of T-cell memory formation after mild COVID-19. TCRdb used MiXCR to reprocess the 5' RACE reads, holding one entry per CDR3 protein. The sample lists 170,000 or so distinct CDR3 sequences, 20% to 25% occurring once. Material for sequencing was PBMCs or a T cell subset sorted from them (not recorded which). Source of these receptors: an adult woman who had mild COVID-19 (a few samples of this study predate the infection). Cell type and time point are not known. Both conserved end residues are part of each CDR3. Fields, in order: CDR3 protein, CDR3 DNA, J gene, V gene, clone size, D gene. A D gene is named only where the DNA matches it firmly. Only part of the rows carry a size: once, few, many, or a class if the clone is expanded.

CDR3aa: CASSYRTGRAYYEQYF; CDR3nt: TGTGCCAGCAGTTACAGGACAGGCCGCGCCTACTACGAGCAGTACTTC; j_gene: TRBJ2-7; v_gene: TRBV6-2/TRBV6-3; abundance: few; d_gene: TRBD1
CDR3aa: CASSLTMGGRVDQPQHF; CDR3nt: TGTGCCAGCAGCTTAACTATGGGCGGCAGGGTGGATCAGCCCCAGCATTTT; j_gene: TRBJ1-5; v_gene: TRBV7-8; abundance: many; d_gene: .
CDR3aa: CASTLPGGDEQFF; CDR3nt: TGTGCCAGCACCCTACCGGGCGGAGATGAGCAGTTCTTC; j_gene: TRBJ2-1; v_gene: TRBV6-2/TRBV6-3; abundance: few; d_gene: .
CDR3aa: CASSLAQESYEQYF; CDR3nt: TGTGCCAGCAGCTTAGCGCAGGAATCCTACGAGCAGTACTTC; j_gene: TRBJ2-7; v_gene: TRBV7-6; abundance: .; d_gene: .
CDR3aa: CASRIQGTYGYTF; CDR3nt: TGTGCCAGCAGGATACAGGGCACCTATGGCTACACCTTC; j_gene: TRBJ1-2; v_gene: TRBV6-5; abundance: .; d_gene: .
CDR3aa: CASQILQGAPNEQFF; CDR3nt: TGTGCCAGCCAAATCCTACAGGGGGCGCCGAATGAGCAGTTCTTC; j_gene: TRBJ2-1; v_gene: TRBV12-3/TRBV12-4; abundance: .; d_gene: TRBD1
CDR3aa: CASSSGTSGAYEQYF; CDR3nt: TGCGCCAGCAGCTCGGGGACTAGCGGGGCTTACGAGCAGTACTTC; j_gene: TRBJ2-7; v_gene: TRBV5-1; abundance: .; d_gene: TRBD2
CDR3aa: CASGDRGSSGNTIYF; CDR3nt: TGCGCCAGTGGGGACAGGGGAAGCTCTGGAAACACCATATATTTT; j_gene: TRBJ1-3; v_gene: TRBV4-1; abundance: .; d_gene: TRBD1
CDR3aa: CSVEVAGIHTF; CDR3nt: TGCAGCGTTGAAGTAGCAGGGATCCACACCTTC; j_gene: TRBJ1-2; v_gene: TRBV29-1; abundance: few; d_gene: .
CDR3aa: CASARNTEAFF; CDR3nt: TGTGCCAGCGCACGGAACACTGAAGCTTTCTTT; j_gene: TRBJ1-1; v_gene: TRBV27; abundance: .; d_gene: .
CDR3aa: CASSLLDRVYEQYF; CDR3nt: TGCGCCAGCAGCTTACTGGACAGGGTCTACGAGCAGTACTTC; j_gene: TRBJ2-7; v_gene: TRBV5-1; abundance: .; d_gene: TRBD1
CDR3aa: CSALYLGGSGEAFF; CDR3nt: TGCAGTGCCCTTTACCTGGGGGGGAGCGGTGAAGCTTTCTTT; j_gene: TRBJ1-1; v_gene: TRBV20-1; abundance: .; d_gene: .
CDR3aa: CASSDEDTGLEETQYF; CDR3nt: TGTGCCAGCAGTGACGAGGACACGGGACTAGAAGAGACCCAGTACTTC; j_gene: TRBJ2-5; v_gene: TRBV2; abundance: .; d_gene: TRBD2
CDR3aa: CASSPRRPGGVNIQYF; CDR3nt: TGTGCCAGCAGCCCCCGCAGGCCAGGGGGGGTGAACATTCAGTACTTC; j_gene: TRBJ2-4; v_gene: TRBV7-8; abundance: .; d_gene: .
CDR3aa: CASRSTSGRFNNEQFF; CDR3nt: TGTGCCAGCAGATCGACTAGCGGGAGGTTTAACAATGAGCAGTTCTTC; j_gene: TRBJ2-1; v_gene: TRBV6-2/TRBV6-3; abundance: .; d_gene: TRBD2
CDR3aa: CASSLELSYEQYF; CDR3nt: TGCGCCAGCAGCTTGGAGTTGTCCTACGAGCAGTACTTC; j_gene: TRBJ2-7; v_gene: TRBV5-1; abundance: .; d_gene: .
CDR3aa: CAWSLRTRRETQYF; CDR3nt: TGTGCCTGGAGTTTACGGACTAGACGGGAGACCCAGTACTTC; j_gene: TRBJ2-5; v_gene: TRBV30; abundance: .; d_gene: TRBD2
CDR3aa: CASSPKYEQFF; CDR3nt: TGTGCCAGCAGCCCAAAGTATGAGCAGTTCTTC; j_gene: TRBJ2-1; v_gene: TRBV7-8; abundance: .; d_gene: .
CDR3aa: CASSLDLGASLEQYF; CDR3nt: TGTGCCAGCAGCTTAGACCTCGGGGCCTCCTTGGAACAGTACTTC; j_gene: TRBJ2-7; v_gene: TRBV7-9; abundance: few; d_gene: .
CDR3aa: CSARPSDSDTEAFF; CDR3nt: TGCAGTGCTAGACCCTCAGACAGTGACACTGAAGCTTTCTTT; j_gene: TRBJ1-1; v_gene: TRBV20-1; abundance: .; d_gene: .
CDR3aa: CSGDPGLAGITDTQYF; CDR3nt: TGCAGCGGGGACCCGGGACTAGCGGGGATTACAGATACGCAGTATTTT; j_gene: TRBJ2-3; v_gene: TRBV29-1; abundance: few; d_gene: TRBD2
CDR3aa: CSASDLAEETQYF; CDR3nt: TGCAGTGCTAGTGACCTAGCGGAAGAGACCCAGTACTTC; j_gene: TRBJ2-5; v_gene: TRBV20-1; abundance: few; d_gene: TRBD2
CDR3aa: CASSKGGSNRTDTQYF; CDR3nt: TGTGCCAGCAGCAAGGGCGGGAGTAACCGCACAGATACGCAGTATTTT; j_gene: TRBJ2-3; v_gene: TRBV21-1; abundance: many; d_gene: .
CDR3aa: CASSVNADSYEQYF; CDR3nt: TGCGCCAGCAGCGTTAATGCAGACTCCTACGAGCAGTACTTC; j_gene: TRBJ2-7; v_gene: TRBV4-3; abundance: few; d_gene: .
CDR3aa: CASSPQGAENEQYF; CDR3nt: TGTGCCAGCAGCCCGCAGGGGGCGGAAAATGAGCAGTACTTC; j_gene: TRBJ2-7; v_gene: TRBV7-2; abundance: .; d_gene: TRBD1
CDR3aa: CASSLGRRGSNQPQHF; CDR3nt: TGTGCCAGCAGCTTGGGGCGGCGCGGGAGCAATCAGCCCCAGCATTTT; j_gene: TRBJ1-5; v_gene: TRBV5-6; abundance: .; d_gene: .
CDR3aa: CASSDGRFQETQYF; CDR3nt: TGTGCCAGCAGTGATGGGAGATTCCAAGAGACCCAGTACTTC; j_gene: TRBJ2-5; v_gene: TRBV2; abundance: .; d_gene: .
CDR3aa: CASSWDRSFYGYTF; CDR3nt: TGTGCCAGCAGCTGGGACAGGAGTTTCTATGGCTACACCTTC; j_gene: TRBJ1-2; v_gene: TRBV5-4; abundance: .; d_gene: TRBD1
CDR3aa: CASSNMGSFSGQGARGYTF; CDR3nt: TGTGCCAGCAGTAATATGGGGTCTTTCTCGGGACAGGGGGCACGCGGCTACACCTTC; j_gene: TRBJ1-2; v_gene: TRBV25-1; abundance: .; d_gene: TRBD1
CDR3aa: CSARGILAGASYEQYF; CDR3nt: TGCAGTGCTAGGGGGATATTAGCGGGGGCCTCCTACGAGCAGTACTTC; j_gene: TRBJ2-7; v_gene: TRBV20-1; abundance: .; d_gene: TRBD2
CDR3aa: CASSLNTAYEQYF; CDR3nt: TGTGCCAGCAGTTTAAACACGGCTTACGAGCAGTACTTC; j_gene: TRBJ2-7; v_gene: TRBV6-6; abundance: .; d_gene: .
CDR3aa: CASTLTGTSGRYNEQFF; CDR3nt: TGTGCCAGCACCCTAACCGGGACTAGCGGGCGATACAATGAGCAGTTCTTC; j_gene: TRBJ2-1; v_gene: TRBV13; abundance: .; d_gene: TRBD2
CDR3aa: CASSPETSRRGSNEQFF; CDR3nt: TGCGCCAGCAGCCCTGAGACTAGCCGGAGGGGGTCGAATGAGCAGTTCTTC; j_gene: TRBJ2-1; v_gene: TRBV5-1; abundance: .; d_gene: .
CDR3aa: CASSSSGGELFF; CDR3nt: TGTGCCAGCAGCAGTAGTGGCGGGGAGCTGTTTTTT; j_gene: TRBJ2-2; v_gene: TRBV7-6; abundance: .; d_gene: .
CDR3aa: CASSSTQEAYEQYF; CDR3nt: TGTGCCAGCAGCTCGACGCAGGAGGCCTACGAGCAGTACTTC; j_gene: TRBJ2-7; v_gene: TRBV7-2; abundance: .; d_gene: .
CDR3aa: CASSLIAGGRYNEQFF; CDR3nt: TGTGCCAGCAGCCTCATAGCGGGAGGCCGGTACAATGAGCAGTTCTTC; j_gene: TRBJ2-1; v_gene: TRBV7-6; abundance: few; d_gene: TRBD2
CDR3aa: CASSYSQMEQYF; CDR3nt: TGTGCCAGCAGTTACTCCCAAATGGAGCAGTACTTC; j_gene: TRBJ2-7; v_gene: TRBV6-5; abundance: .; d_gene: .
CDR3aa: CASSWGSGDGYTF; CDR3nt: TGCGCCAGCAGCTGGGGGTCGGGTGATGGCTACACCTTC; j_gene: TRBJ1-2; v_gene: TRBV5-1; abundance: .; d_gene: .
CDR3aa: CSVGSSGSGDTQYF; CDR3nt: TGCAGCGTTGGTTCCAGCGGGAGTGGGGATACGCAGTATTTT; j_gene: TRBJ2-3; v_gene: TRBV29-1; abundance: .; d_gene: TRBD2
CDR3aa: CASSLFRSTDTQYF; CDR3nt: TGTGCCAGCAGCTTATTCCGAAGCACAGATACGCAGTATTTT; j_gene: TRBJ2-3; v_gene: TRBV7-3; abundance: .; d_gene: .
CDR3aa: CASSLAEGVPTYEQYF; CDR3nt: TGTGCCAGCAGCTTAGCCGAAGGAGTCCCAACCTACGAGCAGTACTTC; j_gene: TRBJ2-7; v_gene: TRBV7-2; abundance: .; d_gene: .
CDR3aa: CSVFGSGELFF; CDR3nt: TGCAGCGTTTTTGGGAGTGGGGAGCTGTTTTTT; j_gene: TRBJ2-2; v_gene: TRBV29-1; abundance: .; d_gene: .